Sequencing of this T cell receptor beta chain was carried out in a study of T cell responses to AZD1222 COVID-19 vaccine. General study results and limits: Vaccine-associated CD4 TCRs spanned spike, dominant at 160-218 and 743-854. Most donors were white British, females outnumbered males, and clonal diversity was possibly underestimated. Breadth and depth of Spike-specific TCRs rose after two AZD1222 doses. Nearly half of spike-specific TCRs reportedly target variant regions that are unmutated in the B.1.351 and B.1.1.7 variants.

About this clone itself: The antigen is not known.

This CDR3 comprises 15 residues. V was clipped by 2 bases and J by 4 bases, with 16 bases between them. CDR1 SGHRS and CDR2 YFSETQ come from the germline V gene. Sequencing used immunoSEQ multiplex PCR; TCRdb keeps in-frame clones, though not all of them. The sample shows roughly 120,000 clones, about 90% of them seen only once. The TCR originated in an adult who received the AZD1222 COVID-19 vaccine. J is TRBJ2-7 and V is TRBV5-1, with a possible D match to TRBD1 (5 bases). Sequenced here: peripheral blood, sampled 28 days after the second AZD1222 dose. This CDR3 reads CASSFGPDIQYEQYF. CDR3 sequence (DNA): TGCGCCAGCAGCTTTGGTCCGGACATACAGTACGAGCAGTACTTC.